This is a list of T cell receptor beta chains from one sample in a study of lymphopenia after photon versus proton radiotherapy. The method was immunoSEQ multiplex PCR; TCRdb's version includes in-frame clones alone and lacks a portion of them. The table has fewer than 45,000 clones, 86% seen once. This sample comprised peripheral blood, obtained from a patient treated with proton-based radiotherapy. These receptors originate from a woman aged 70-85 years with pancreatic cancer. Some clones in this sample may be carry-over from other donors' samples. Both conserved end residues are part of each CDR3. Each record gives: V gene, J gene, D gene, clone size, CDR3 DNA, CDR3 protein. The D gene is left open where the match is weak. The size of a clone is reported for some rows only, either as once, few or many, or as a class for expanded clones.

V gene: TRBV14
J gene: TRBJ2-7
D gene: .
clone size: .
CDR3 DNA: TGTGCCAGCAGCCAAGATCTTAACAGTCAAGAGCAGTACTTC
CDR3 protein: CASSQDLNSQEQYF

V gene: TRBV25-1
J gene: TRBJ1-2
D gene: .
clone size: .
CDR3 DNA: TGTGCCAGCAGTGACCGTCGAGGAGATGGCTACACCTTC
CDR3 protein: CASSDRRGDGYTF

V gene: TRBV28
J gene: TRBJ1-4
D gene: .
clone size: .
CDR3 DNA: TGTGCCAGCATTCCGGGGGTCGGGACACCCGAAAAACTGTTTTTT
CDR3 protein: CASIPGVGTPEKLFF

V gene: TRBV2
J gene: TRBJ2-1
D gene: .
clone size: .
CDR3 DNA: TGTGCCAGCAGTGGGGCAGGGGTTTACAATGAGCAGTTCTTC
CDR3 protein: CASSGAGVYNEQFF

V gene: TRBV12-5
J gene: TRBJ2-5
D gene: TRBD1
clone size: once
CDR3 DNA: TGTGCTAGTGCCCAGGGGGCCTTAGGGGAGACCCAGTACTTC
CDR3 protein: CASAQGALGETQYF

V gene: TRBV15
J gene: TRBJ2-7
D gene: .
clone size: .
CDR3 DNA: TGTGCCACCAGCAGCCGCGGGACCTCCTACGAGCAGTACTTC
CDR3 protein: CATSSRGTSYEQYF

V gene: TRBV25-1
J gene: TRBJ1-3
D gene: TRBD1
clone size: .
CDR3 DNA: TGTGCCAGCAGTGAATCTAGGACAGGGGTCGGAAACACCATATATTTT
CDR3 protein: CASSESRTGVGNTIYF

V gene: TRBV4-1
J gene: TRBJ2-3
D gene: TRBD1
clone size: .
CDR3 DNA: TGCGCCAGCAGCCGTTCAGAAGGGCAGGGGGCTAAAGATACGCAGTATTTT
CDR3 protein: CASSRSEGQGAKDTQYF

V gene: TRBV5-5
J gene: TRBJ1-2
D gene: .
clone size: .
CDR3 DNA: TGTGCCAGCAGCCCCGGGCCCATTTTGCCTGGCTACACCTTC
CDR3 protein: CASSPGPILPGYTF

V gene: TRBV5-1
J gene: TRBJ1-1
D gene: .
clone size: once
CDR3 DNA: TGCGCCAGCAGCCTTACAGGGTCCAACACTGAAGCTTTCTTT
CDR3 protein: CASSLTGSNTEAFF

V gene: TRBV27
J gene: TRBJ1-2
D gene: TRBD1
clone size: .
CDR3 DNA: TGTGCCAGCAGTTCGGGGACAGGGAAGGCCTATGGCTACACCTTC
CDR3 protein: CASSSGTGKAYGYTF

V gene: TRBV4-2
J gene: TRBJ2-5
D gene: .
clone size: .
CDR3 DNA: TGTGCCAGCAGCCAAGATTCAGGGTCGGAGACCCAGTACTTC
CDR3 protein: CASSQDSGSETQYF

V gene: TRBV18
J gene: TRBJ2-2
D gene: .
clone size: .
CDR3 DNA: TGTGCCAGCTCACCGAGAGCGGTGAACACCGGGGAGCTGTTTTTT
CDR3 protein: CASSPRAVNTGELFF

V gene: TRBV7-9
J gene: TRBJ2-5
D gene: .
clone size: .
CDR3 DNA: TGTGCCAGCAGCCAGGTTCTAGGAGAAGAGACCCAGTACTTC
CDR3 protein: CASSQVLGEETQYF

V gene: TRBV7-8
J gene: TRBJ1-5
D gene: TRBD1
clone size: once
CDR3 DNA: TGTGCCAGCAGCTATAGGACAGGGGAATTCGGACAGCCCCAGCATTTT
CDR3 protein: CASSYRTGEFGQPQHF

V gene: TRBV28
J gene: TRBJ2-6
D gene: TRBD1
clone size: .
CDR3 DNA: TGTGCCAGCAGCGCCCCCGGGACAGGGGGCCCTGGGGCCAACGTCCTGACTTTC
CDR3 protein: CASSAPGTGGPGANVLTF

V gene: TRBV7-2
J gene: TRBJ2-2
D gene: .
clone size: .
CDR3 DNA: TGTGCCAGCAGGATGACTAGAAATTCGAACACCGGGGAGCTGTTTTTT
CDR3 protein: CASRMTRNSNTGELFF

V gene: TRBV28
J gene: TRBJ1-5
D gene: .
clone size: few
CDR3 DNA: TGTGCCAGCAGTTTCCCGGACAGATATCAGCCCCAGCATTTT
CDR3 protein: CASSFPDRYQPQHF

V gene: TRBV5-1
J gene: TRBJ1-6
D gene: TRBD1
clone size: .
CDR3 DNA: TGCGCCAGCAGCTTAGAGGGACAGCCCCTCCACTTT
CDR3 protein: CASSLEGQPLHF

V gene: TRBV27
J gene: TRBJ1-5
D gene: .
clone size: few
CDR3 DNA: TGTGCCAGCAGTTGGACGGAGAATCAGCCCCAGCATTTT
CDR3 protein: CASSWTENQPQHF

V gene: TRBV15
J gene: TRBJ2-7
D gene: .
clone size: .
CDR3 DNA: TGTGCCACCAGCACCGACGGTAGCTCCTACGAGCAGTACTTC
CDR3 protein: CATSTDGSSYEQYF

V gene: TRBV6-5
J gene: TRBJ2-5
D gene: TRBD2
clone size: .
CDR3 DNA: TGTGCCAGTACGGCAGGGAGCGGGATGGAGACCCAGTACTTC
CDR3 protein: CASTAGSGMETQYF

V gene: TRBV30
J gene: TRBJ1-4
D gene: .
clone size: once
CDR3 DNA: TGTGCCTGGAGTGTCGGCATCGCTAATGAAAAACTGTTTTTT
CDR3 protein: CAWSVGIANEKLFF

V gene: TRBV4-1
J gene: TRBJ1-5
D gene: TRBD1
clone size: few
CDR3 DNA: TGCGCCAGCAGCTTAGGACAGGGCGATCAGCCCCAGCATTTT
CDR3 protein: CASSLGQGDQPQHF

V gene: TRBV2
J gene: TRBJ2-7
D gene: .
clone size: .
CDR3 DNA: TGTGCCGGCCGGGACACAAAATCCTACGAGCAGTACTTC
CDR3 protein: CAGRDTKSYEQYF

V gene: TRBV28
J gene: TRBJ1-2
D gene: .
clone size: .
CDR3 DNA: TGTGCCAGCAGCCCCCCAGGTTATTATGGCTACACCTTC
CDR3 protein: CASSPPGYYGYTF

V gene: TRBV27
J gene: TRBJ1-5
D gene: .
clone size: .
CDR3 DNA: TGTGCCAGCAGTTTCCGGGCTTCTAGCAATCAGCCCCAGCATTTT
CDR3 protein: CASSFRASSNQPQHF

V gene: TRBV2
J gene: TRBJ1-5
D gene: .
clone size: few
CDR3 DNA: TGTGCCAGCAGGGCCCGGGGAGGGACGAATCAGCCCCAGCATTTT
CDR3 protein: CASRARGGTNQPQHF

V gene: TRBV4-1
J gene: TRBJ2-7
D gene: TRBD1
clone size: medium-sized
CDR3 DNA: TGCGCCAGCAGCCAAGGACGACAGGGGAGGAACGAGCAGTACTTC
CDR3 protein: CASSQGRQGRNEQYF

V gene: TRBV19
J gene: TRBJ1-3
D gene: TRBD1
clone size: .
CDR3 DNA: TGTGCCAGTAGTCGCGACAGGGTCTTGGGAAACACCATATATTTT
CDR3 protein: CASSRDRVLGNTIYF

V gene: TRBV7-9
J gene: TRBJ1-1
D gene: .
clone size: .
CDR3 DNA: TGTGCCAGCAGCCTACGCATCCCCCGACAGTTTATGAACACTGAAGCTTTCTTT
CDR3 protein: CASSLRIPRQFMNTEAFF